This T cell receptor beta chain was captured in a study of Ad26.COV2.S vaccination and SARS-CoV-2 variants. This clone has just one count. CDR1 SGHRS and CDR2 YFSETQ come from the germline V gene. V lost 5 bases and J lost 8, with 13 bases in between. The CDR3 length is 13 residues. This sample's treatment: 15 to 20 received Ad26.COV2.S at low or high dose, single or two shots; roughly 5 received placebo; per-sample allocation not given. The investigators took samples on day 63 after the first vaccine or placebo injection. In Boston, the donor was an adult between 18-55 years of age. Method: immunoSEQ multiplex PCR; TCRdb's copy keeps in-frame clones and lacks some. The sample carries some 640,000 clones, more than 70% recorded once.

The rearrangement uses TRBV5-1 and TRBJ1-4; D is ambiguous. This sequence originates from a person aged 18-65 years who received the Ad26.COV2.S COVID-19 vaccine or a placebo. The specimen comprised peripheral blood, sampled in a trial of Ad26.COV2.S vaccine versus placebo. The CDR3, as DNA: TGCGCCAGCAGTGTCGGGGTTGGGGAAAAACTGTTTTTT. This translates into CASSVGVGEKLFF.